This T cell receptor (beta chain) was sequenced during a study of T-cell memory formation after mild COVID-19. For the study at large: Largely donor-specific sequence clusters came from a couple of donors.

The length of the CDR3 is 16 residues. V lost 3 bases, J lost 4 bases, and 8 bases stayed unmatched. Germline loops: CDR1 SGHRS, CDR2 YFSETQ. Constant-segment primers served in 5'RACE that generated TCR alpha and TCR beta cDNA libraries bearing sample barcodes and UMIs. TCRdb reprocessed the 5' RACE reads via MiXCR and lists one record per CDR3 protein. The profile shows hundreds of thousands of distinct CDR3 sequences, approximately 18% of them singletons. The rearrangement uses TRBV5-1 and TRBJ2-3; 10 positions agree with TRBD2. This receptor was taken from an adult woman who had mild COVID-19 (a few samples of this study predate the infection). Cell type and time point are not known. Sequencing was carried out using PBMCs or a T cell subset sorted from them (not recorded which). The CDR3 coding sequence is TGCGCCAGCAGCTCGTTAGCGGGAGGCGGCGCAGATACGCAGTATTTT. Translated: CASSSLAGGGADTQYF. Full variable domain (remainder filled in from reference TRBV5-1 and TRBJ2-3): KAGVTQTPRYLIKTRGQQVTLSCSPISGHRSVSWYQQTPGQGLQFLFEYFSETQRNKGNFPGRFSGRQFSNSRSEMNVSTLELGDSALYLCASSSLAGGGADTQYFGPGTRLTVL.